This TCR beta chain was retrieved from a study of blood T cells in healthy people across ages. Together with a sample-barcoded 5' primer, a J-beta primer mix was included in a second PCR lasting roughly 6 to 12 cycles. MiXCR, run by TCRdb on the 5' RACE reads, gives a single entry per CDR3 protein. Seen here are about 570,000 distinct CDR3 sequences, roughly a quarter observed once, and the top ten hold approximately 3.6%. This clonotype has more than one count but fewer than ten. The CDR3 is 14 residues long. From germline, CDR1 is SEHNR and CDR2 FQNEAQ (reference sequence). The V end was cut by 4 bases, the J end by 0 bases, with 9 bases between. The same sample was also studied in work on T cells of mothers and their children.

This receptor was taken from a boy younger than 10 in good health. The chain recombines TRBV7-9 with TRBJ1-1; D not resolved. Input material: blood. Here the CDR3 DNA reads TGTGCCAGCAGCTCATCCCGGGTGAACACTGAAGCTTTCTTT. Its translation is CASSSSRVNTEAFF. The full variable domain, with the rest looked up from reference TRBV7-9 and TRBJ1-1, is DTGVSQNPRHKITKRGQNVTFRCDPISEHNRLYWYRQTLGQGPEFLTYFQNEAQLEKSRLLSDRFSAERPKGSFSTLEIQRTEQGDSAMYLCASSSSRVNTEAFFGQGTRLTVV.